Listed below are T cell receptor beta chains from one sample, sequenced in a study of T cells in localized non-small cell lung cancer. Profiling relied on immunoSEQ multiplex PCR, and the TCRdb table lists in-frame clones only, not all of them. The sample contains around 78,000 clones, approximately 90% of which appear only once. The sample here was peripheral blood, taken before any cancer treatment. These receptors were taken from a woman aged 35 to 70 with stage I squamous cell lung carcinoma. CDR3s include the opening cysteine and the closing phenylalanine or tryptophan. The D gene is left open where the match is weak. A clone size is listed for some rows: how often the clone was seen (once, few, many), or a class if it is expanded.

v_call: TRBV29-1
clone_size: NA
d_call: NA
j_call: TRBJ1-1
cdr3_nt: TGCAGCGTCACGAAGATGAACACTGAAGCTTTCTTT
cdr3_aa: CSVTKMNTEAFF

v_call: TRBV14
clone_size: few
d_call: NA
j_call: TRBJ1-1
cdr3_nt: TGTGCCAGCAGCCAAATGGGGCAGGGCACTGAAGCTTTCTTT
cdr3_aa: CASSQMGQGTEAFF

v_call: TRBV5-1
clone_size: NA
d_call: TRBD1
j_call: TRBJ2-2
cdr3_nt: TGCGCCAGCAGCTTCCGCGACAGGGAAACCGGGGAGCTGTTTTTT
cdr3_aa: CASSFRDRETGELFF

v_call: TRBV5-1
clone_size: NA
d_call: TRBD1
j_call: TRBJ1-3
cdr3_nt: TGCGCCAGCAGCTTGGACGGACAGGTCATCTCTGGAAACACCATATATTTT
cdr3_aa: CASSLDGQVISGNTIYF

v_call: TRBV5-1
clone_size: NA
d_call: TRBD1
j_call: TRBJ1-4
cdr3_nt: TGCGCCAGCAGCTTAAGGCAGGGGGCACAGGGTAATGAAAAACTGTTTTTT
cdr3_aa: CASSLRQGAQGNEKLFF

v_call: TRBV5-1
clone_size: once
d_call: NA
j_call: TRBJ2-7
cdr3_nt: TGCGCCAGCAGCTTTGACAGTTTGAGCTCCTACGAGCAGTACTTC
cdr3_aa: CASSFDSLSSYEQYF

v_call: TRBV27
clone_size: NA
d_call: TRBD1
j_call: TRBJ1-3
cdr3_nt: TGTGCCAGCAGTTCCTCGGGACAGGGGGCTGGAACCATATATTTT
cdr3_aa: CASSSSGQGAGTIYF

v_call: TRBV2
clone_size: few
d_call: NA
j_call: TRBJ1-3
cdr3_nt: TGTGCCAGCAGTGACAGGGGAAACACCATATATTTT
cdr3_aa: CASSDRGNTIYF

v_call: TRBV29-1
clone_size: NA
d_call: NA
j_call: TRBJ1-5
cdr3_nt: TGCAGCGTTGCGGTAGGGTTCGATCAGCCCCAGCATTTT
cdr3_aa: CSVAVGFDQPQHF

v_call: TRBV9
clone_size: once
d_call: NA
j_call: TRBJ1-1
cdr3_nt: TGTGCCAGCAGCGCCGGGGTCGGGGCGGCGGCCACTGAAGCTTTCTTT
cdr3_aa: CASSAGVGAAATEAFF

v_call: TRBV28
clone_size: NA
d_call: NA
j_call: TRBJ2-1
cdr3_nt: TGTGCCAGCGGGGGGACGGAATTCTACAATGAGCAGTTCTTC
cdr3_aa: CASGGTEFYNEQFF

v_call: TRBV29-1
clone_size: NA
d_call: NA
j_call: TRBJ2-2
cdr3_nt: TGCAGCGCGGACACTTCGAACACCGGGGAGCTGTTTTTT
cdr3_aa: CSADTSNTGELFF

v_call: TRBV4-1
clone_size: NA
d_call: TRBD2
j_call: TRBJ2-3
cdr3_nt: TGCGCCAGCAGACCGACTAGCGGGGGGGCCGATGGAGATACGCAGTATTTT
cdr3_aa: CASRPTSGGADGDTQYF

v_call: TRBV27
clone_size: NA
d_call: TRBD1
j_call: TRBJ1-1
cdr3_nt: TGTGCCAGCAGTTTATGGTCAGGGTGGCGACAGGGGCGTAACACTGAAGCTTTCTTT
cdr3_aa: CASSLWSGWRQGRNTEAFF

v_call: TRBV5-1
clone_size: NA
d_call: NA
j_call: TRBJ2-2
cdr3_nt: TGCGCCAGCAGCTTGGAACATGGAGGCACCGGGGAGCTGTTTTTT
cdr3_aa: CASSLEHGGTGELFF

v_call: TRBV4-1
clone_size: NA
d_call: TRBD2
j_call: TRBJ2-3
cdr3_nt: TGCGCCAGCAGCCACCCGGACAGATTCCTAGCGGGGGGAAGGGCAGATACGCAGTATTTT
cdr3_aa: CASSHPDRFLAGGRADTQYF

v_call: TRBV11-3
clone_size: NA
d_call: NA
j_call: TRBJ2-7
cdr3_nt: TGTGCCAGCAGCCGAAACCACAGGGACGAGCAGTACTTC
cdr3_aa: CASSRNHRDEQYF

v_call: TRBV19
clone_size: NA
d_call: NA
j_call: TRBJ1-2
cdr3_nt: TGTGCCAGTAGTATAGGGGCCAGGGACTATGGCTACACCTTC
cdr3_aa: CASSIGARDYGYTF

v_call: TRBV19
clone_size: NA
d_call: NA
j_call: TRBJ2-6
cdr3_nt: TGTGCCAGTAGCGAGAAAGGGAGGAGCGTCTCTGGGGCCAACGTCCTGACTTTC
cdr3_aa: CASSEKGRSVSGANVLTF

v_call: TRBV25-1
clone_size: NA
d_call: NA
j_call: TRBJ1-4
cdr3_nt: TGTGCCAGCAGTGACATCCAGGGTTCAACTAATGAAAAACTGTTTTTT
cdr3_aa: CASSDIQGSTNEKLFF

v_call: TRBV6-1
clone_size: NA
d_call: NA
j_call: TRBJ1-5
cdr3_nt: TGTGCCAGCAGTGAAGGCGGTCCAGGGTTTTCGCCCCAGCATTTT
cdr3_aa: CASSEGGPGFSPQHF

v_call: TRBV27
clone_size: NA
d_call: NA
j_call: TRBJ2-1
cdr3_nt: TGTGCCAGCAGTTCGGTATTGAGGGGGGGGCAATACAATGAGCAGTTCTTC
cdr3_aa: CASSSVLRGGQYNEQFF

v_call: TRBV19
clone_size: NA
d_call: TRBD1
j_call: TRBJ1-1
cdr3_nt: TGTGCCAGTAGTAAAAACAGGGGGAACACTGAAGCTTTCTTT
cdr3_aa: CASSKNRGNTEAFF

v_call: TRBV6-5
clone_size: few
d_call: TRBD1
j_call: TRBJ1-2
cdr3_nt: TGTGCCAGCAGTTACTCGATGGCAGGGGGCGGCTACACCTTC
cdr3_aa: CASSYSMAGGGYTF

v_call: TRBV7-2
clone_size: NA
d_call: NA
j_call: TRBJ1-1
cdr3_nt: TGTGCCAGCAGCCCCACGGTGGAATCCGGGCCTAAAGCTTTCTTT
cdr3_aa: CASSPTVESGPKAFF

v_call: TRBV6-4
clone_size: NA
d_call: NA
j_call: TRBJ2-3
cdr3_nt: TGTGCCAGCAGTGAGGCGGGAAGCACAGATACGCAGTATTTT
cdr3_aa: CASSEAGSTDTQYF